Included here is one TCR beta chain sequence, with context. Antigen specificity is unknown. The data derive from a study of CD8+CD57+ T cells in acquired aplastic anemia. About the study: Sorted CD4+ and CD8+ cells gave an average of about 3.4 ug of DNA.

The length of the CDR3 is 13 residues. Between the trimmed V and J ends, which lost 1 base and 7 bases, there was a span of 8 bases. CDR1 LNHNV and CDR2 YYDKDF come from the germline V gene (reference sequence). Study-wide points: Under 35 was the count of CD8+ CDR3 sequences that patients shared with controls.

Genomic DNA was employed as the template in profiling TCR beta VDJ and CDR3. Via MiXCR, TCRdb re-called the reads, giving one row per CDR3 protein. The sample gives around 170,000 distinct CDR3 sequences, about half of which show up once; about 2.9% is in the top ten. Those patients picked for sequencing had displayed CD8+CD57+ cell expansion on flow cytometry. Severe acquired aplastic anemia was present in all patients. The chain links TRBV15 to TRBJ1-3, with D unclear. What was sequenced was sorted CD4+, CD8+, or CD8+CD57+ T cells (not recorded which) from PBMCs. The sequence was obtained from a human donor with aplastic anemia. The CDR3 loop reads CATSRVETNTIYF. CDR3 DNA sequence: TGTGCCACCAGCAGAGTCGAAACTAACACCATATATTTT.